This is a list of T cell receptor beta chains from one sample in a study of T cell responses to AZD1222 COVID-19 vaccine. Assay: immunoSEQ multiplex PCR; the TCRdb copy retains only in-frame clones and omits some. The sample has fewer than 130,000 clones, about 85% seen once. Sequencing used peripheral blood, obtained 28 days after the second AZD1222 dose. The receptors originated from an adult who received the AZD1222 COVID-19 vaccine. CDR3s include the opening cysteine and the closing phenylalanine or tryptophan. D genes are given only for firm matches. Clone size is not always given. Where it is, it says once, few, many or a class for expanded clones.

j_call d_call clone_size v_call cdr3_nt cdr3_aa
TRBJ1-3 NA NA TRBV29-1 TGCAGCGTCGGACTCAGCTCTGGAAACACCATATATTTT CSVGLSSGNTIYF
TRBJ1-1 NA NA TRBV11-2 TGTGCCAGCAGCTTCCAGGGTGCGCACACTGAAGCTTTCTTT CASSFQGAHTEAFF
TRBJ1-2 TRBD1 NA TRBV28 TGTGCCAGCAGGCCCAGGGACAGCCTCTATGGCTACACCTTC CASRPRDSLYGYTF
TRBJ2-3 NA NA TRBV7-3 TGTGCCAGCCAGGAGGTGCCTAACACAGATACGCAGTATTTT CASQEVPNTDTQYF
TRBJ2-2 NA NA TRBV12-3/TRBV12-4 TGTGCCAGCAGTCCCGATGGCGGCGGGGAGCTGTTTTTT CASSPDGGGELFF
TRBJ2-1 TRBD2 NA TRBV9 TGTGCCAGCAGCGTAAGGACTAGCGGGACCAATGAGCAGTTCTTC CASSVRTSGTNEQFF
TRBJ1-2 NA once TRBV19 TGTGCCAGTAGCAAGGTTCCTGACTATGGCTACACCTTC CASSKVPDYGYTF
TRBJ2-1 NA few TRBV13 TGTGCCAGCAGCCCTGAGGGGGGTGCGAATGAGCAGTTCTTC CASSPEGGANEQFF
TRBJ2-1 NA NA TRBV7-7 TGTGCTAGCAGCGCGATCAGGGGGGAATACAATGAGCAGTTCTTC CASSAIRGEYNEQFF
TRBJ1-1 NA NA TRBV14 TGTGCCAGCAGCCTACAGGGTTACACTGAAGCTTTCTTT CASSLQGYTEAFF
TRBJ2-7 TRBD2 NA TRBV5-1 TGCGCCAGCAGCTGGAAACTAGCGGGAGAGGGCTCCTACGAGCAGTACTTC CASSWKLAGEGSYEQYF
TRBJ2-2 NA medium-sized TRBV6-4 TGTGCCAGCAGTGAAGCGGGCACCGGGGAGCTGTTTTTT CASSEAGTGELFF
TRBJ2-5 NA NA TRBV18 TGTGCCAGCTCACCACCGACAAAACGCCTTCTAGAGACCCAGTACTTC CASSPPTKRLLETQYF
TRBJ1-4 NA NA TRBV2 TGTGCCAGCAGTGAAGAACAGCGGGGAGGGAATGAAAAACTGTTTTTT CASSEEQRGGNEKLFF
TRBJ2-7 TRBD2 once TRBV30 TGTGCCTGGAGCGGCAGTGGAGGACTAGCCTACGAGCAGTACTTC CAWSGSGGLAYEQYF
TRBJ2-1 TRBD2 NA TRBV5-1 TGCGCCAGCAGCTTGGCGGAGGGAGGGCCCTACAATGAGCAGTTCTTC CASSLAEGGPYNEQFF
TRBJ2-1 TRBD1 NA TRBV6-4 TGTGCCAGCAGTGACTCGGGCAGGGGGCCAAGTGAGCAGTTCTTC CASSDSGRGPSEQFF
TRBJ2-5 TRBD2 NA TRBV11-2 TGTGCCAGCAGCTCCCATAGCGGGAGGGCCATGGAGACCCAGTACTTC CASSSHSGRAMETQYF
TRBJ2-3 NA NA TRBV28 TGTGCCAGCAGTTTATGGTTGGGGGGCTTGGGGACAGATACGCAGTATTTT CASSLWLGGLGTDTQYF
TRBJ1-2 NA NA TRBV6-6 TGTGCCAGCACCCCCCGCGTGACAAGGGCAAACTATGGCTACACCTTC CASTPRVTRANYGYTF
TRBJ1-3 NA NA TRBV12-5 TGTGCTAGCAAGAGAAACACCATATATTTT CASKRNTIYF
TRBJ1-3 NA NA TRBV30 TGTGCCTGGAGTGTAGGGGGGGGTGCTGGAAACACCATATATTTT CAWSVGGGAGNTIYF
TRBJ1-5 NA NA TRBV20-1 TGCAGTGCTAGTGGGTTGGGCAATCAGCCCCAGCATTTT CSASGLGNQPQHF
TRBJ2-3 NA NA TRBV20-1 TGCAGTGCTAGTTTGCGGGCAGATACGCAGTATTTT CSASLRADTQYF
TRBJ1-2 TRBD1 NA TRBV10-2 TGCGCCAGCAGTGAGTTAGGGGGCGCGTATAACTATGGCTACACCTTC CASSELGGAYNYGYTF
TRBJ1-5 TRBD1 few TRBV18 TGTGCCAGCTCACAAACCGGGACAGATAGCAATCAGCCCCAGCATTTT CASSQTGTDSNQPQHF
TRBJ2-1 NA NA TRBV5-5 TGTGCCAGCAGCTTTTTAACGGATGAGCAGTTCTTC CASSFLTDEQFF
TRBJ1-3 NA NA TRBV30 TGTGCCTGGAGTGTACCCGGAAACACCATATATTTT CAWSVPGNTIYF
TRBJ2-2 NA NA TRBV10-1 TGCGCCAGCAGTCCGGGACGGCTATTCGCGAACACCGGGGAGCTGTTTTTT CASSPGRLFANTGELFF
TRBJ2-6 NA NA TRBV7-9 TGTGCCAGCAGCTTATTAGGGTCTGGGGCCAACGTCCTGACTTTC CASSLLGSGANVLTF
TRBJ1-2 NA few TRBV10-3 TGTGCCATCAGTCCACCTCTCGGGTTGGAATATGGCTACACCTTC CAISPPLGLEYGYTF
TRBJ1-1 TRBD1 NA TRBV29-1 TGCAGCGTACCGATGACAGGGCTGGGCACTGAAGCTTTCTTT CSVPMTGLGTEAFF
TRBJ2-2 NA NA TRBV29-1 TGCAGCGTGACAGCGAACACCGGGGAGCTGTTTTTT CSVTANTGELFF
TRBJ2-5 NA NA TRBV27 TGTGCCAGCAGTCTGGGGGGTTGGGGAGAGACCCAGTACTTC CASSLGGWGETQYF
TRBJ1-6 TRBD1 NA TRBV6-5 TGTGCCAGCAGTCAGGGGGTTGGGAATTCACCCCTCCACTTT CASSQGVGNSPLHF
TRBJ1-1 TRBD1 NA TRBV10-3 TGTGCCATCAGTGATGACAGGGGTCTGTCCGAAGCTTTCTTT CAISDDRGLSEAFF
TRBJ2-5 NA NA TRBV30 TGTGCCTGGAACCCCACGCGGAGGGGGCAGAAGACCCAGTACTTC CAWNPTRRGQKTQYF